Included here is one T cell receptor (beta chain) sequence, with context. No antigen is known for it. The sample comes from a study of cytomegalovirus exposure and HLA in healthy donors. Broader study findings: Accurate prediction of most subjects' HLA-A and HLA-B alleles from TCR beta sequences was reported. Accounts indicate the classifier identified cytomegalovirus status with strong specificity and sensitivity.

Per germline, CDR1 SGHRS and CDR2 YFSETQ. V shed 1 base and J 5 bases; nucleotides not matched to a gene: 3. The CDR3 has 14 residues. In the PCR, 60 Vbeta and 13 Jbeta primers were used. Produced via immunoSEQ multiplex PCR; TCRdb's table is partial and in-frame only. The sample carries fewer than 100,000 clones, about 80% recorded once. The rearrangement links TRBV5-1 to TRBJ1-1; 9 bases map to TRBD1. Material: PBMCs. The clonotype comes from a man aged 35 to 55 in good health and CMV-seronegative. The CDR3 here is CASSLTGGATEAFF. CDR3 DNA: TGCGCCAGCAGCTTGACAGGGGGCGCGACTGAAGCTTTCTTT.